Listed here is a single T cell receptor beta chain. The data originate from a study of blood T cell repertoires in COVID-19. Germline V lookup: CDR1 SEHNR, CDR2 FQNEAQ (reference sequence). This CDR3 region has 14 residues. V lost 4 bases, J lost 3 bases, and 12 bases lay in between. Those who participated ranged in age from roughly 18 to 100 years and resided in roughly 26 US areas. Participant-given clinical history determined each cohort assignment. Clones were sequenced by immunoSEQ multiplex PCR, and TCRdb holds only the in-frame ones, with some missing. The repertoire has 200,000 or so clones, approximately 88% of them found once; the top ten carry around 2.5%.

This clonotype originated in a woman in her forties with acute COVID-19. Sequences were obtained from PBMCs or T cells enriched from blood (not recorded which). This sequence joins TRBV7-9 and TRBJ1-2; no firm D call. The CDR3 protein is CASSSLQLDYGYTF. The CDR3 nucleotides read TGTGCCAGCAGCTCGCTCCAGTTGGACTATGGCTACACCTTC.